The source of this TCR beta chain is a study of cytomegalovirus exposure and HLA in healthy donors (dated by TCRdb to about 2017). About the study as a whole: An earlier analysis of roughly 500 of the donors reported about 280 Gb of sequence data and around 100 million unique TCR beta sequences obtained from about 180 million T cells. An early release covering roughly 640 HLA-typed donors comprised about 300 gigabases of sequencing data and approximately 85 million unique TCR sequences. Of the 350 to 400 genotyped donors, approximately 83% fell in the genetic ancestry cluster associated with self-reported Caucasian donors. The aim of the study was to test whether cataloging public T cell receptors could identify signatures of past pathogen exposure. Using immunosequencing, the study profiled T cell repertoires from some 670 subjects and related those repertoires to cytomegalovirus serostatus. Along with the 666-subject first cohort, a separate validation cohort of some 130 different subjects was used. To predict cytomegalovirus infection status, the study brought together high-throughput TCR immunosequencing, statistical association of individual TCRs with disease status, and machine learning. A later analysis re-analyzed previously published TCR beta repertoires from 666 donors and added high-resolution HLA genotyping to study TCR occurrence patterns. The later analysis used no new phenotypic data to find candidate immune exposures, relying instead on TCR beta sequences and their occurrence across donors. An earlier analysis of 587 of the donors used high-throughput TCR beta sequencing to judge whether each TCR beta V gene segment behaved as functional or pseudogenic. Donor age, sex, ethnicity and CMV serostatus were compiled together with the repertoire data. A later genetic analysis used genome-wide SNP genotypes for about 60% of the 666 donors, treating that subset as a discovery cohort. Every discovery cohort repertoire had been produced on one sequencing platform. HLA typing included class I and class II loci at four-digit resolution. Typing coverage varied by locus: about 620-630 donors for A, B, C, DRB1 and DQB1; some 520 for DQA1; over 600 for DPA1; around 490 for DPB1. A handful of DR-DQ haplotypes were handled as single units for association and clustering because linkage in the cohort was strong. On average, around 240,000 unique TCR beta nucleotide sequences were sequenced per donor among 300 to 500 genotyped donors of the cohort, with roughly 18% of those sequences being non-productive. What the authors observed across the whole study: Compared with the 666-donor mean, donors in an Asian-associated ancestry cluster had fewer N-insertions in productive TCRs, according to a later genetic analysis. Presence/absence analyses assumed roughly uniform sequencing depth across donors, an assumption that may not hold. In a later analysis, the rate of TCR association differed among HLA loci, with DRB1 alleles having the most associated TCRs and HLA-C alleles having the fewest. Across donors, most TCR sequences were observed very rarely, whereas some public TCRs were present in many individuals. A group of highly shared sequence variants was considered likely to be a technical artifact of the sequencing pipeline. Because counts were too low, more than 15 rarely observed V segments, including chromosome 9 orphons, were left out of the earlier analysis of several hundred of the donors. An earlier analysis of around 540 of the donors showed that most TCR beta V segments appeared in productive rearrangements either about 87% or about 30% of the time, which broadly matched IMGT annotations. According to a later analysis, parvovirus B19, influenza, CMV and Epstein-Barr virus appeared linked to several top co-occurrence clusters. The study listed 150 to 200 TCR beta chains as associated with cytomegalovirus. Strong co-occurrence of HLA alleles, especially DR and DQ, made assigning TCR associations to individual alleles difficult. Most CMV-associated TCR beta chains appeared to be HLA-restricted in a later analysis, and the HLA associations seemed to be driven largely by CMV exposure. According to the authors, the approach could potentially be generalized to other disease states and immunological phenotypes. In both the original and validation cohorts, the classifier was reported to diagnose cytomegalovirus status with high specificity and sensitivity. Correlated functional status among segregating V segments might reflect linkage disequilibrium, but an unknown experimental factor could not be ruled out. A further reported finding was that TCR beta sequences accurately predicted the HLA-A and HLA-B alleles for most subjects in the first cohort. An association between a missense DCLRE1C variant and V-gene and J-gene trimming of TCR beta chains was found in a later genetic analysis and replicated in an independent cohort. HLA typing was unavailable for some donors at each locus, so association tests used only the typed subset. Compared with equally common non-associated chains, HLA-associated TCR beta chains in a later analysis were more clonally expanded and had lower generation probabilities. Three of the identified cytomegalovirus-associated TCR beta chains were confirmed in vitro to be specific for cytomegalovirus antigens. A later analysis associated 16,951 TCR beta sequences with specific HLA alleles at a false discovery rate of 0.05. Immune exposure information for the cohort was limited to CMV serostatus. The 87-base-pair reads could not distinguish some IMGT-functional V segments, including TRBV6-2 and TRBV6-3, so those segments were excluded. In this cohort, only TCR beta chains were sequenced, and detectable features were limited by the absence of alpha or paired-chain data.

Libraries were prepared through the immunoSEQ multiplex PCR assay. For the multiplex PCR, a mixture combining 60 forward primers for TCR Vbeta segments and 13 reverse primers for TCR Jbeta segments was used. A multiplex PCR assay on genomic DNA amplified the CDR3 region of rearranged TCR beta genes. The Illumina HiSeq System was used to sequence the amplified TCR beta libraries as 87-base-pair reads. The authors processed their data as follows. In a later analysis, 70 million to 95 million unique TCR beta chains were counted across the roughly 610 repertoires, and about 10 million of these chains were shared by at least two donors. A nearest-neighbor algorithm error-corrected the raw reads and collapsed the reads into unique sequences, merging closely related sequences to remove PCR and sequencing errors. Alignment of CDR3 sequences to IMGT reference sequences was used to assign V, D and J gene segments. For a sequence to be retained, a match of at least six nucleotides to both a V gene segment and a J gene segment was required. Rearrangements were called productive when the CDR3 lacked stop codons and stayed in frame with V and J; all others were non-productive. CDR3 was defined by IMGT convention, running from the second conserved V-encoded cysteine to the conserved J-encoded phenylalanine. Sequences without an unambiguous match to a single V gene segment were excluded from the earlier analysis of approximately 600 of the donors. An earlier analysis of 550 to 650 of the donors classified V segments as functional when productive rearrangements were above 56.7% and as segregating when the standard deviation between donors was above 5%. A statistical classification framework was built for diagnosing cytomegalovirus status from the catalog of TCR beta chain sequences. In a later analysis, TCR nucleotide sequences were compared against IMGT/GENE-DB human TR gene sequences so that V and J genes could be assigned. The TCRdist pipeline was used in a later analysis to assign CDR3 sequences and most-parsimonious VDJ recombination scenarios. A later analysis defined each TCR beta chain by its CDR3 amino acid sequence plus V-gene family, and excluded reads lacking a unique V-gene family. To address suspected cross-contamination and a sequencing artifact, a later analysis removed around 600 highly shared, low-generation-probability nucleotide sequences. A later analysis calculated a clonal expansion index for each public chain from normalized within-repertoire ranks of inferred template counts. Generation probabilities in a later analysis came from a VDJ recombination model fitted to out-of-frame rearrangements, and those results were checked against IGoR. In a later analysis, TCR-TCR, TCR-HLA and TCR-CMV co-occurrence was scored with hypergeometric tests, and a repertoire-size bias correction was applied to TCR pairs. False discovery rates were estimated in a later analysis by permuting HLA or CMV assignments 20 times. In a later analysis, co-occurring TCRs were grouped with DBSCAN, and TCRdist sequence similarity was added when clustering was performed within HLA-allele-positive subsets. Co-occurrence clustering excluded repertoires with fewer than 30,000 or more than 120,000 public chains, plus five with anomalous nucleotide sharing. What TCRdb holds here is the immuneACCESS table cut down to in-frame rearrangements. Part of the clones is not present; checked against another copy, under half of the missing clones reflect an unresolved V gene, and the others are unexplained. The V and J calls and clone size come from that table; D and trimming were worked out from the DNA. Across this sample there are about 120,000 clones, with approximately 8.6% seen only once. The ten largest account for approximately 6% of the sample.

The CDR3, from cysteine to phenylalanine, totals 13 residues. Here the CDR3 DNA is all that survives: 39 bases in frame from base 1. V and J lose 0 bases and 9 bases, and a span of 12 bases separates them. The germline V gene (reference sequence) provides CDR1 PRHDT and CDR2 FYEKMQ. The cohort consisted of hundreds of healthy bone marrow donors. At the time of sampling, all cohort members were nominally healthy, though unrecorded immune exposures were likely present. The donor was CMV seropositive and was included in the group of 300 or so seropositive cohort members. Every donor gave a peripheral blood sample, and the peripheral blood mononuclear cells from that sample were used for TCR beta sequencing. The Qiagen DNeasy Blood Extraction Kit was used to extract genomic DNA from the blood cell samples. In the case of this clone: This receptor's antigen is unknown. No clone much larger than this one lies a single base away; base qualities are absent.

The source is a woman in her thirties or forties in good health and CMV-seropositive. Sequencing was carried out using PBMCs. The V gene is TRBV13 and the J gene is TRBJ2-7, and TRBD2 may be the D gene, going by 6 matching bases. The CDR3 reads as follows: CASSLGSGDGQYF. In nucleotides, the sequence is TGTGCCAGCAGCTTAGGATCGGGGGATGGGCAGTACTTC.